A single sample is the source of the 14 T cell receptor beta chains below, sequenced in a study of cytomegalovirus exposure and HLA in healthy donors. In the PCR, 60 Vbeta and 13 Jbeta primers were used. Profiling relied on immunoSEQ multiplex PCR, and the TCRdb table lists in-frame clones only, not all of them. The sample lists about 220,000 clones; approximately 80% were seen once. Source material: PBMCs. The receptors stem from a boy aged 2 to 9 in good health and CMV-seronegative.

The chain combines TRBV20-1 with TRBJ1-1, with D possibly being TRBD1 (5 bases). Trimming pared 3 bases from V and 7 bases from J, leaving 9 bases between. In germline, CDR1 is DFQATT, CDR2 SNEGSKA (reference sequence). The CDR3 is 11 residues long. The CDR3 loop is CSARLQGEAFF. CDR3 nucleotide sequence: TGCAGTGCTAGGCTCCAGGGTGAAGCTTTCTTT.

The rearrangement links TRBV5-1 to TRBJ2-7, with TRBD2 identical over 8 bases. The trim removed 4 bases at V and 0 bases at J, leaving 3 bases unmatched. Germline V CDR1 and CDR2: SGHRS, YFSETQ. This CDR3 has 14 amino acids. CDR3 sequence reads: CASSISGGSYEQYF. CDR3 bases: TGCGCCAGCAGCATAAGCGGGGGCTCCTACGAGCAGTACTTC.

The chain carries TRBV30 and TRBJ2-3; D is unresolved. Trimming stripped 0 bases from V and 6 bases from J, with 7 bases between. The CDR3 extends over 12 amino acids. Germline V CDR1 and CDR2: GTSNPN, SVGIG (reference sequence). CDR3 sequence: CAWSVSRDTQYF. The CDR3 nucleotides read TGTGCCTGGAGTGTTTCGAGGGATACGCAGTATTTT. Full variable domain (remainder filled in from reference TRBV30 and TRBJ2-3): SQTIHQWPATLVQPVGSPLSLECTVEGTSNPNLYWYRQAAGRGLQLLFYSVGIGQISSEVPQNLSASRPQDRQFILSSKKLLLSDSGFYLCAWSVSRDTQYFGPGTRLTVL.

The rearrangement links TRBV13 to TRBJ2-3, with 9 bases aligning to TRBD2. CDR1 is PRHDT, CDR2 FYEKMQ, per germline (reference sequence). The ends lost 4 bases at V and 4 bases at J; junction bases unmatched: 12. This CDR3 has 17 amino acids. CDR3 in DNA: TGTGCCAGCAGCTCCCACGGGCGGGAGGGATCCGCAGATACGCAGTATTTT. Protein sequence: CASSSHGREGSADTQYF.

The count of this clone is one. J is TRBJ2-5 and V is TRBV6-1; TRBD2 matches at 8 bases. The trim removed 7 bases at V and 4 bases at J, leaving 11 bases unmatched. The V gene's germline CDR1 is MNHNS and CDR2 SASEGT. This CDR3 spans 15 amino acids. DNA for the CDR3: TGTGCCAGCACTAGCTCGCTAGCGGGTGGAGAGACCCAGTACTTC. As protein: CASTSSLAGGETQYF.

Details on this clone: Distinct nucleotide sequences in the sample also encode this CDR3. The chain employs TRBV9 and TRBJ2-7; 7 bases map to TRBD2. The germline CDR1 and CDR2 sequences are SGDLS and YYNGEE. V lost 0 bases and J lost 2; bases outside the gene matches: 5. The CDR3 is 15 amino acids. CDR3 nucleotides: TGTGCCAGCAGCGTAGGGGCTAGCGGTGCCTACGAGCAGTACTTC. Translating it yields CASSVGASGAYEQYF.

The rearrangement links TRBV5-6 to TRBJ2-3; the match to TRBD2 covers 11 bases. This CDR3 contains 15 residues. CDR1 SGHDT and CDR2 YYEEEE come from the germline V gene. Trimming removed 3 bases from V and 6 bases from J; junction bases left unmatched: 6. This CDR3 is CASSSGLAVGDTQYF. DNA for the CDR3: TGTGCCAGCAGCTCGGGACTAGCGGTTGGGGATACGCAGTATTTT.

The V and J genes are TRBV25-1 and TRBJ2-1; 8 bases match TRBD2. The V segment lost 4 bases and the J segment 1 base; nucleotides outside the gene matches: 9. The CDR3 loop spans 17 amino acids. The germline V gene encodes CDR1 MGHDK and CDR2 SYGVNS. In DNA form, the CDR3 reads TGTGCCAGCAGTGGGAAAGCGGGAGATTTTTCCTACAATGAGCAGTTCTTC. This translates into CASSGKAGDFSYNEQFF. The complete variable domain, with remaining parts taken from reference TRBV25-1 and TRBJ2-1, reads EADIYQTPRYLVIGTGKKITLECSQTMGHDKMYWYQQDPGMELHLIHYSYGVNSTEKGDLSSESTVSRIRTEHFPLTLESARPSHTSQYLCASSGKAGDFSYNEQFFGPGTRLTVL.

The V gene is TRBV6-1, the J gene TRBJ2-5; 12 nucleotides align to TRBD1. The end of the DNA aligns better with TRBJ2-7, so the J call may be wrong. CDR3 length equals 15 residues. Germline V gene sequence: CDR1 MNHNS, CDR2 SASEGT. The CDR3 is CASSGDRGHSYEQYF. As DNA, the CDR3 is TGTGCCAGCAGTGGGGACAGGGGGCACTCCTACGAGCAGTACTTC.

CDR3 region: CASSLAVTGELFF. For the CDR3, the DNA is TGTGCCAGCAGCTTAGCGGTCACCGGGGAGCTGTTTTTT. The chain employs TRBV7-3 and TRBJ2-2; D is unresolved. The germline V gene has CDR1 SGHTA and CDR2 FQGTGA. V was trimmed by 2 bases and J by 4 bases, leaving 5 bases between them. The CDR3 sequence is 13 residues long.

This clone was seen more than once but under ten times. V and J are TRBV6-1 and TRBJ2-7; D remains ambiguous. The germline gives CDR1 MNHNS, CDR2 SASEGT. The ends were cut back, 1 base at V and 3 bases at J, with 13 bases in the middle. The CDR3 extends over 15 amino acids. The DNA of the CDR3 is TGTGCCAGCAGTGAAGAAGTCCTCCGCTACTACGAGCAGTACTTC. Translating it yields CASSEEVLRYYEQYF.

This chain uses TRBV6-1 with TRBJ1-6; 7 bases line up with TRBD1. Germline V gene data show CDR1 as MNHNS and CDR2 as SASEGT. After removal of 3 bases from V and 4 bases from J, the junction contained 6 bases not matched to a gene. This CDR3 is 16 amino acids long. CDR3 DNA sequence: TGTGCCAGCAGTGAGGACAGGTCAAAGTATAATTCACCCCTCCACTTT. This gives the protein CASSEDRSKYNSPLHF.

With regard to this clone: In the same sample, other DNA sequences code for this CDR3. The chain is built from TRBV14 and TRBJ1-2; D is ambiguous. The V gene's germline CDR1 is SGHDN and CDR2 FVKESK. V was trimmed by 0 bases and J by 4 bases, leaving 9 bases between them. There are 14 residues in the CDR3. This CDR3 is CASSQEVSGYGYTF. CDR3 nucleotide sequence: TGTGCCAGCAGCCAAGAAGTATCGGGCTATGGCTACACCTTC.

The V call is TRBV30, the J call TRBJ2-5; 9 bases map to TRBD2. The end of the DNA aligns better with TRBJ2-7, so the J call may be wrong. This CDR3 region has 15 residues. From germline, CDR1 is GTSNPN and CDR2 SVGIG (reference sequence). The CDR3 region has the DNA TGTGCCTGGAAGTTAGGGGGGACTAGCCGGCACGAGCAGTACTTC. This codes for CAWKLGGTSRHEQYF.